What follows is one T cell receptor (beta chain) and its context. The junction differs from germline at one of its ends, possibly a read error. TCRbeta libraries were built with three rounds of nested PCR, modified from ARM-PCR. TCRdb recomputed calls from the multiplex PCR reads with MiXCR, one row per CDR3 protein. The sample has over 80,000 distinct CDR3 sequences; 75% to 90% are singletons. Germline CDR1 reads MNHNY; CDR2 reads SVGAGI (reference sequence). This CDR3 comprises 17 residues. The data are from a study of tumor and adjacent non-tumor tissue in lung cancer. RNA was extracted from bulk tissue without any cell sorting. This non-tumor lung sample came from over 3 cm beyond the tumor edge. Chemotherapy-naive patients with new lung cancer underwent thoracic surgery in China, August–late 2014.

Sequenced input: distant non-tumor lung tissue. This chain joins TRBV6-6 and TRBJ2-1, with D possibly being TRBD1 (6 bases). The TCR originated in a man aged 55 to 69 with small cell lung cancer. CDR3 in amino acids: CARSFLGQRAAGNEHFF. The CDR3 nucleotides read TGTGCCAGGAGTTTCCTGGGACAACGCGCCGCGGGCAATGAGCATTTCTTC.